This TCR beta chain was identified during a study of T cells in Graves' hyperthyroidism and ophthalmopathy. This clonotype has a handful of counts. V shed 3 bases and J shed 4 bases, with 13 bases lying between them. The length of the CDR3 is 14 residues. In germline, CDR1 is SGHRS, CDR2 YFSETQ. Using RNA transcripts as the source, TCR beta CDR3 regions were amplified. HTBI primers were employed in a first-round RT-PCR of the TCR CDR3. TCRdb reprocessed the multiplex PCR reads via MiXCR and lists one record per CDR3 protein. This sample carries roughly 420,000 distinct CDR3 sequences, approximately 14% of them seen once, and the ten largest clones take 5.3%.

The V gene is TRBV5-1, the J gene TRBJ2-5; perhaps TRBD2 as D (6 bases). The receptor was derived from a woman under 30 with Graves' hyperthyroidism. Sequencing used blood. CDR3 protein: CASSSALEGETQYF. Written as DNA, the CDR3 is TGCGCCAGCAGCTCAGCTTTGGAGGGAGAGACCCAGTACTTC.